Following are 13 T cell receptor beta chains from one sample sequenced in a study of post-analysis software for immune sequencing data. Findings of the study overall: Patients used several TRBV segments, including TRBV5-6, TRBV5-1 and TRBV20-1, more often than controls.

Antigen specificity for these receptors is unknown. The TCR beta cDNA libraries contained unique molecular identifiers. MiXCR, applied by TCRdb to the PCR reads, yields one record per CDR3 protein. The data hold roughly 700,000 distinct CDR3 sequences, with roughly 29% observed a single time. Sequencing was done on a sample of blood. These receptors originate from a girl aged 10-17 years with multiple sclerosis.

On this clonotype: One junction end does not reproduce the germline sequence, and a read error may be involved. The chain has TRBV25-1 and TRBJ1-2; 9 bases match TRBD1. The CDR3 has 16 amino acids. Germline CDR1 MGHDK, CDR2 SYGVNS. The CDR3 DNA sequence: TGTGTCAGCACCCCGACCTGGACAGGGGTTAACTATGGCTACACCTTC. Protein sequence: CVSTPTWTGVNYGYTF.

J is TRBJ2-7 and V is TRBV7-6, with TRBD2 as a possible D gene (5 bases). The V gene's germline CDR1 is SGHVS and CDR2 FNYEAQ. This CDR3 is built from 15 residues. Trimming cost V 5 bases and J 7 bases, with 21 bases left between them. Written as DNA, the CDR3 is TGTGCCAGCAGCAGCCGACCGGACGGGGTTGGGGAGCAGTACTTC. Amino acid sequence: CASSSRPDGVGEQYF.

This clonotype was seen only a few times. The chain joins TRBV7-8 to TRBJ2-7, with TRBD1 identical over 8 bases. The trim removed 4 bases at V and 2 bases at J, leaving 7 bases unmatched. The V gene's germline CDR1 is SGHVS and CDR2 FQNEAQ. The CDR3 totals 15 residues. CDR3 sequence reads: CASSSRQGNTYEQYF. CDR3 in DNA: TGTGCCAGCAGCTCTCGACAGGGGAATACCTACGAGCAGTACTTC.

This clonotype came up once. This chain uses TRBV3-1 with TRBJ2-7, with D perhaps assigned TRBD1 or TRBD2 (5 bases each). Germline CDR1 reads LGHDT; CDR2 reads YNNKEL (reference sequence). Deletions cut 6 bases from V and 3 bases from J, with 12 bases between. The CDR3 runs 13 residues. CDR3 sequence reads: CASRSGAGYEQYF. CDR3 DNA sequence: TGTGCCAGCAGATCCGGGGCAGGCTACGAGCAGTACTTC.

The V and J genes are TRBV7-8 and TRBJ2-5; a possible D gene is TRBD2 (5 bases). V was shortened by 5 bases and J by 1 base, with 11 bases between the two germline ends. The CDR3 spans 14 residues. Per germline, CDR1 SGHVS and CDR2 FQNEAQ. As DNA, the CDR3 is TGTGCCAGCAGCGCAGGACGGGGCCAAGAGACCCAGTACTTC. Residues: CASSAGRGQETQYF.

The chain links TRBV4-3 to TRBJ2-3, with D possibly TRBD2 on 5 matching bases. V was trimmed by 1 base and J by 3 bases, leaving 14 bases between them. Germline V gene data show CDR1 as LGHNA and CDR2 as YSLEER. The CDR3 has 16 amino acids. The CDR3 coding sequence is TGCGCCAGCAGCCAAGGCGTGGTAGCGATTACAGATACGCAGTATTTT. Amino acid sequence: CASSQGVVAITDTQYF.

The J gene is TRBJ2-3, the V gene TRBV6-4; 7 bases are shared with TRBD2. This CDR3 contains 14 residues. Trimming took 2 bases from V and 6 from J; bases not matched to a gene: 5. Germline CDR1 reads MRHNA; CDR2 reads SNTAGT. CDR3: CASSDRAGVDTQYF. The CDR3 DNA is TGTGCCAGCAGTGACCGTGCGGGGGTGGATACGCAGTATTTT.

The V gene is TRBV11-2, the J gene TRBJ2-1, with TRBD1 matching 8 bases. This CDR3 contains 16 residues. Germline lookup yields CDR1 SGHAT and CDR2 FQNNGV. J gave up 7 bases and V 5 bases, and 13 bases lay outside the gene matches. The CDR3 DNA is TGTGCCAGCAGCCTATTCGGACAGGGACGCGAGAATGAGCAGTTCTTC. This sequence encodes CASSLFGQGRENEQFF.

The chain links TRBV6-5 to TRBJ1-6; TRBD1 agrees at 8 bases. The CDR3 is 17 amino acids. The V gene end was trimmed by 0 bases and the J gene end by 7 bases; junction bases not matched to a gene: 8. Germline loops: CDR1 MNHEY, CDR2 SVGAGI. The chain's CDR3 is CASSYSILPGGNSPLHF. In nucleotides, the CDR3 is TGTGCCAGCAGTTACTCGATCCTCCCAGGGGGCAATTCACCCCTCCACTTT.

The chain is built from TRBV10-3 and TRBJ2-3, with 9 bases that match TRBD1. There are 17 residues in the CDR3. V lost 3 bases and J lost 2; bases outside the gene matches: 9. Germline CDR1 ENHRY, CDR2 SYGVKD. The CDR3 sequence is CAISDPTGQGLTDTQYF. The CDR3 DNA reads as TGTGCCATCAGTGACCCAACCGGACAGGGGCTCACAGATACGCAGTATTTT.

This sequence joins TRBV27 and TRBJ2-3; no firm D call. The CDR3 is made up of 14 amino acids. The V end lost 3 bases, the J end lost 0 bases, and 7 bases lay between the germline ends. CDR1 MNHEY and CDR2 SMNVEV come from the germline V gene (reference sequence). In DNA form, the CDR3 reads TGTGCCAGCAGTTTTTTTCGAAGCACAGATACGCAGTATTTT. This translates into CASSFFRSTDTQYF.

The rearrangement links TRBV7-9 to TRBJ2-1; possibly TRBD2 for D (5 bases). The CDR3 consists of 12 residues. Germline assignment: CDR1 SEHNR and CDR2 FQNEAQ (reference sequence). The germline V and J ends were trimmed by 5 bases and 10 bases, with 12 bases remaining between them. The CDR3 region is CASSPPRAEQFF. The CDR3 coding sequence is TGTGCCAGCAGCCCTCCGAGGGCGGAGCAGTTCTTC. Using reference TRBV7-9 and TRBJ2-1 for the parts outside the CDR3, the full variable domain is DTGVSQNPRHKITKRGQNVTFRCDPISEHNRLYWYRQTLGQGPEFLTYFQNEAQLEKSRLLSDRFSAERPKGSFSTLEIQRTEQGDSAMYLCASSPPRAEQFFGPGTRLTVL.

On this clonotype itself: Being one base from a much bigger clone, this may be a read error. The chain recombines TRBV6-4 with TRBJ2-1; TRBD2 aligns across 9 bases. The germline V gene encodes CDR1 MRHNA and CDR2 SNTAGT. The length of the CDR3 is 15 residues. This chain's CDR3 is CARSDAGGPYNEQFF. The CDR3 nucleotides read TGTGCCCGCAGTGATGCGGGGGGGCCGTACAATGAGCAGTTCTTC.